This TCR beta chain was observed in a study of glioma-infiltrating T cells. Findings and limits, study-wide: Gliomas, especially low-grade, showed above-expected tissue-blood divergence; non-neoplastic patients showed below. Tissue and blood shared very few CDR3 sequences.

Using RNA template, CDR3s of TCR alpha and beta were amplified with iRepertoire arm-PCR. A single record per CDR3 protein comes from TCRdb applying MiXCR to the multiplex PCR reads. The table lists tens of thousands of distinct CDR3 sequences, roughly 23% of them singletons. CDR1 is SGHVS and CDR2 is FNYEAQ in the germline V gene. The V end was cut by 2 bases, the J end by 4 bases, with 6 bases between. The CDR3 is 12 amino acids. To note about this clonotype: The antigen is unknown.

The sequencing sample was made of glioma tissue, nonneoplastic brain tissue, or PBMCs (not recorded which). V and J are TRBV7-6 and TRBJ2-7; D remains ambiguous. The sequence came from a human donor with low-grade glioma or glioblastoma, undergoing nonglioma brain surgery, or in good health (not recorded which). CDR3 coding DNA: TGTGCCAGCAGCTTAAACGGTTACGAGCAGTACTTC. Protein sequence: CASSLNGYEQYF.